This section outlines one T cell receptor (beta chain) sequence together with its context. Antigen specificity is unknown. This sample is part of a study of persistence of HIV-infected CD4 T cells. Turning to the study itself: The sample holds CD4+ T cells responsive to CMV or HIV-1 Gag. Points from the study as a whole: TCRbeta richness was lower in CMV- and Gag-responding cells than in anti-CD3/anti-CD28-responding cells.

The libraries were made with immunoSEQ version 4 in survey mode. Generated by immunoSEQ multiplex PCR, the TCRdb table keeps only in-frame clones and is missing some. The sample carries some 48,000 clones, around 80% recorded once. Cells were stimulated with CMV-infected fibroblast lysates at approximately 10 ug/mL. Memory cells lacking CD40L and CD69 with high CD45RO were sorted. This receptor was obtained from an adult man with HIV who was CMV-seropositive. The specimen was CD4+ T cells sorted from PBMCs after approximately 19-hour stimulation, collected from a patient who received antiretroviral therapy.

The DNA of the CDR3 is TGCGCCAGCAGCCAAAGACTAGCGGGAAGGTACGAGCAGTACTTC. This codes for CASSQRLAGRYEQYF. This rearrangement joins TRBV4-3 to TRBJ2-7; TRBD2 matches at 11 bases. The CDR3 sequence is 15 residues long. The ends lost 2 bases at V and 4 bases at J; junction bases unmatched: 4. Germline lookup yields CDR1 LGHNA and CDR2 YSLEER.